The 7 T cell receptor beta chains below come from one sample, sequenced in a study of CD8 T cells in Susac syndrome. Random hexamers were used to reverse transcribe roughly 0.45 to 1 ug of RNA. MiXCR, run by TCRdb on the immunoSEQ multiplex PCR reads, gives a single entry per CDR3 protein. This table holds a few hundred thousand distinct CDR3 sequences, about 91% found once. Source material: CD4+ T cells from PBMCs. The receptors stem from a human donor with multiple sclerosis.

The rearrangement uses TRBV29-1 and TRBJ2-2; TRBD2 aligns across 10 bases. V shed 3 bases and J 5 bases; nucleotides not matched to a gene: 6. Per germline, CDR1 SQVTM and CDR2 ANQGSEA. This CDR3 comprises 15 residues. The CDR3 spells CSVDKAGGMTGELFF. The CDR3 region has the DNA TGCAGCGTTGATAAAGCGGGAGGGATGACCGGGGAGCTGTTTTTT.

The chain joins TRBV7-9 to TRBJ1-4; the D gene is possibly TRBD1 (5 bases). CDR3 length equals 15 residues. Germline assignment: CDR1 SEHNR and CDR2 FQNEAQ (reference sequence). Trimming left V 5 bases short and J 5 bases short, with 15 bases between. The CDR3 here is CASSRTGTRNEKLFF. CDR3 sequence (DNA): TGTGCCAGCAGCCGTACCGGGACCCGCAATGAAAAACTGTTTTTT.

J is TRBJ1-1 and V is TRBV13, with D maybe TRBD1 (5 bases). This CDR3 spans 15 amino acids. Germline values: CDR1 PRHDT, CDR2 FYEKMQ (reference sequence). Trimming shortened V by 5 bases and J by 0 bases, and 13 bases separated the two germline ends. The CDR3 loop reads CASSQAGVLNTEAFF. Written as DNA, the CDR3 is TGTGCCAGCAGCCAGGCGGGGGTGTTGAACACTGAAGCTTTCTTT.

The chain combines TRBV20-1 with TRBJ2-5; TRBD1 matches 7 bases. After removal of 6 bases from V and 2 bases from J, the junction contained 9 bases not matched to a gene. Germline V lookup: CDR1 DFQATT, CDR2 SNEGSKA (reference sequence). This CDR3 region has 14 residues. CDR3 DNA: TGCAGTGCCCTCGAGGGGGCCGGTCAAGAGACCCAGTACTTC. Amino acid sequence: CSALEGAGQETQYF.

The chain is built from TRBV27 and TRBJ2-4, with 7 bases lining up with TRBD2. The V segment lost 5 bases and the J segment 0 bases; nucleotides outside the gene matches: 7. CDR1 is MNHEY, CDR2 SMNVEV, per germline (reference sequence). The length of the CDR3 is 16 residues. The CDR3 loop reads CASSTYGGLAKNIQYF. The CDR3 nucleotides are TGTGCCAGCAGTACCTACGGGGGGTTAGCCAAAAACATTCAGTACTTC.

This sequence joins TRBV2 and TRBJ2-5; tentatively, D is TRBD1 (5 bases). CDR3 length: 14 residues. Trimming pared 5 bases from V and 4 bases from J, leaving 14 bases between. Germline V gene lookup returns CDR1 SNHLY and CDR2 FYNNEI. DNA of the CDR3: TGTGCCAGCAGTAGACAGCTCCGCGGAGAGACCCAGTACTTC. It is translated as CASSRQLRGETQYF.

The chain combines TRBV10-3 with TRBJ2-7, with D unclear. Germline V gene sequence: CDR1 ENHRY, CDR2 SYGVKD. Trimming removed 10 bases from V and 5 bases from J, with 12 bases in between. The length of the CDR3 is 11 residues. CDR3 loop: CATLEIHEQYF. The CDR3 nucleotides read TGTGCCACCCTAGAAATCCACGAGCAGTACTTC.